The 20 T cell receptor beta chains in this list originate from one sample, sequenced in a study of OX40 agonist ivuxolimab in advanced cancers. Sequencing used immunoSEQ multiplex PCR; TCRdb keeps in-frame clones, though not all of them. This sample yields around 79,000 clones, of which around nine tenths are seen a single time; less than 0.8% belongs to the top ten. The sample was CD4+ or CD8+ T cells sorted from blood, taken in a trial of the OX40 agonist ivuxolimab. The receptors originated from an adult with an advanced solid tumor such as melanoma, head and neck, liver or kidney cancer.

The gene calls are TRBV7-9 and TRBJ2-5; 9 nucleotides agree with TRBD1. The V gene's germline CDR1 is SEHNR and CDR2 FQNEAQ (reference sequence). The CDR3 contains 15 residues. V dropped 4 bases and J dropped 5; count of bases not matched to a gene: 8. CDR3 coding DNA: TGTGCCAGCAGCTGGAGGGACAGGGTAGGGGAGACCCAGTACTTC. As protein: CASSWRDRVGETQYF.

This chain joins TRBV27 and TRBJ2-1; 12 nucleotides match TRBD1. This CDR3 is 16 amino acids long. Germline CDR1 reads MNHEY; CDR2 reads SMNVEV (reference sequence). Unmatched junction bases numbered 11, after V lost 5 bases and J lost 9 bases. The CDR3 is CASSTIRDRGLGEQFF. The CDR3 DNA is TGTGCCAGCAGTACCATCCGGGACAGGGGGCTCGGTGAGCAGTTCTTC.

Only a few counts were recorded for this clone. This rearrangement joins TRBV30 to TRBJ1-3, with D perhaps TRBD1 (5 bases). The germline V gene encodes CDR1 GTSNPN and CDR2 SVGIG (reference sequence). Trimming took 2 bases from V and 0 from J, leaving 17 bases between them. This CDR3 has 17 amino acids. CDR3 sequence: CAWSWRGTVTSGNTIYF. CDR3 bases: TGTGCCTGGAGTTGGAGGGGTACGGTTACCTCTGGAAACACCATATATTTT.

Details on this clone: The junction differs from germline at one of its ends, possibly a read error. Other nucleotide sequences in the sample specify the same CDR3. The chain is built from TRBV19 and TRBJ2-2, with a weak D call TRBD1 (6 bases). From germline, CDR1 is LNHDA and CDR2 SQIVND (reference sequence). The CDR3 has 13 residues. The CDR3 DNA follows: TGCGCCAGCAGGGGACAGAACACCGGGGAGCTGTTTTTT. Translated: CASRGQNTGELFF.

This clone was detected only once. The chain joins TRBV5-4 to TRBJ2-7, with TRBD2 identical over 7 bases. Germline V lookup: CDR1 SGHNT, CDR2 YYREEE (reference sequence). The CDR3 has 14 amino acids. V lost 4 bases and J lost 0; bases outside the gene matches: 4. The CDR3 sequence is CASSPWTSSYEQYF. The CDR3, as DNA: TGTGCCAGCAGCCCCTGGACTAGCTCCTACGAGCAGTACTTC.

The chain uses TRBV7-8 and TRBJ2-7; D tentatively reads TRBD1 or TRBD2 (5 bases each). V lost 7 bases and J 3 bases, leaving 16 bases between the germline ends. CDR3 size: 14 residues. Germline loops: CDR1 SGHVS, CDR2 FQNEAQ. CDR3 sequence: CASTPAEGIYEQYF. In DNA, the CDR3 is TGTGCCAGCACTCCCGCCGAGGGGATCTACGAGCAGTACTTC.

The chain links TRBV14 to TRBJ2-5; D unclear. Trimming removed 0 bases at V and 4 bases at J, with 9 bases between. CDR1 and CDR2 from the germline V gene are SGHDN and FVKESK. This CDR3 contains 14 residues. The CDR3 sequence is CASSQEGFGETQYF. CDR3 bases: TGTGCCAGCAGCCAAGAAGGGTTCGGAGAGACCCAGTACTTC.

The chain couples TRBV6-1 to TRBJ2-7; perhaps TRBD2 as D (6 bases). CDR3 length equals 13 residues. CDR1 and CDR2 from the germline V gene are MNHNS and SASEGT. V dropped 6 bases and J dropped 4 bases, with 13 bases sitting between them. CDR3 sequence reads: CASRPGLLYEQYF. DNA of the CDR3: TGTGCCAGCAGGCCCGGACTATTATACGAGCAGTACTTC.

The J gene is TRBJ1-6, the V gene TRBV9; TRBD1 agrees at 7 bases. The CDR3 has 14 amino acids. Germline-derived CDR1 and CDR2 are SGDLS and YYNGEE. The J segment lost 10 bases and the V segment lost 4 bases, leaving 8 bases of the junction unmatched. The DNA for the CDR3 is TGTGCCAGCAGCTCGCAGGGGGACTTCTCACCCCTCCACTTT. As protein: CASSSQGDFSPLHF.

The CDR3 here is CASSGGDRVSRKLFF. CDR3 DNA sequence: TGTGCCAGCAGTGGGGGGGACAGGGTTTCGAGAAAACTGTTTTTT. The chain has TRBV6-5 and TRBJ1-4, with TRBD1 matching 9 bases. The V gene end was trimmed by 5 bases and the J gene end by 10 bases; junction bases not matched to a gene: 11. CDR3 length: 15 residues. The germline gives CDR1 MNHEY, CDR2 SVGAGI.

This clone showed up just a few times. The CDR3 reads CASSFTGGMGTEAFF. In DNA form, the CDR3 reads TGTGCCAGCAGTTTCACAGGGGGTATGGGCACTGAAGCTTTCTTT. The chain combines TRBV7-8 with TRBJ1-1, with 8 bases that match TRBD1. Per germline, CDR1 SGHVS and CDR2 FQNEAQ. This CDR3 has 15 amino acids. V shed 6 bases, J shed 4 bases, and the junction held 10 bases outside the gene matches.

CDR3 protein: CASTRWGENQPQHF. DNA for the CDR3: TGTGCCAGCACTCGGTGGGGGGAAAATCAGCCCCAGCATTTT. This sequence joins TRBV6-1 and TRBJ1-5; weak D call: TRBD1 (5 bases). Trimming stripped 7 bases from V and 4 bases from J, with 14 bases between. The CDR3 spans 14 residues. Germline V gives CDR1 MNHNS, CDR2 SASEGT.

V usage is TRBV14 and J usage is TRBJ1-1; tentative D call: TRBD1 (6 bases). V was trimmed by 4 bases and J by 3 bases, leaving 12 bases between them. The CDR3 covers 14 residues. Germline values: CDR1 SGHDN, CDR2 FVKESK. This CDR3 is CASSLRGLHTEAFF. The CDR3 DNA reads TGTGCCAGCAGCCTCAGGGGACTGCACACTGAAGCTTTCTTT.

The V call is TRBV2, the J call TRBJ1-1; D ambiguous. Trimming stripped 3 bases from V and 5 bases from J, with 4 bases between. Looked up from germline, CDR1 is SNHLY and CDR2 is FYNNEI. The CDR3 runs 11 residues. The CDR3 is CASSEATEAFF. CDR3 in DNA: TGTGCCAGCAGTGAGGCAACTGAAGCTTTCTTT. The complete variable domain, with remaining parts taken from reference TRBV2 and TRBJ1-1, reads EPEVTQTPSHQVTQMGQEVILRCVPISNHLYFYWYRQILGQKVEFLVSFYNNEISEKSEIFDDQFSVERPDGSNFTLKIRSTKLEDSAMYFCASSEATEAFFGQGTRLTVV.

This sequence joins TRBV18 and TRBJ1-2; 8 bases line up with TRBD1. The J segment lost 1 base and the V segment lost 3 bases, leaving 1 base of the junction unmatched. The CDR3 consists of 14 residues. Germline CDR1 and CDR2: KGHSH and LQKENI. The CDR3 coding sequence is TGTGCCAGCTCACCCGGACAGGGTAACTATGGCTACACCTTC. It encodes CASSPGQGNYGYTF. Based on the CDR3 plus reference TRBV18 and TRBJ1-2, the full variable domain is NAGVMQNPRHLVRRRGQEARLRCSPMKGHSHVYWYRQLPEEGLKFMVYLQKENIIDESGMPKERFSAEFPKEGPSILRIQQVVRGDSAAYFCASSPGQGNYGYTFGSGTRLTVV.

The chain combines TRBV7-2 with TRBJ2-7, with D possibly TRBD2 on 5 matching bases. V was shortened by 0 bases and J by 0 bases, with 12 bases between the two germline ends. Germline lookup yields CDR1 SGHTA and CDR2 FQGNSA. The CDR3 is 16 amino acids. CDR3 bases: TGTGCCAGCAGCTTAGCGTTAGCGTCAAGCTCCTACGAGCAGTACTTC. Its protein is CASSLALASSSYEQYF. The variable domain in full, with the rest retrieved from reference TRBV7-2 and TRBJ2-7, is GAGVSQSPSNKVTEKGKDVELRCDPISGHTALYWYRQSLGQGLEFLIYFQGNSAPDKSGLPSDRFSAERTGGSVSTLTIQRTQQEDSAVYLCASSLALASSSYEQYFGPGTRLTVT.

This chain connects TRBV6-6 to TRBJ1-2; 8 nucleotides match TRBD1. In germline, CDR1 is MNHNY, CDR2 SVGAGI (reference sequence). The CDR3 extends over 14 amino acids. V lost 5 bases to trimming and J lost 0 bases; unmatched junction nucleotides: 2. The DNA of the CDR3 is TGTGCCAGCAGTGACAGGGGAACTAACTATGGCTACACCTTC. This encodes CASSDRGTNYGYTF.

The V gene is TRBV27, the J gene TRBJ2-2, with TRBD2 matching 10 bases. The CDR3 spans 16 residues. Looked up from germline, CDR1 is MNHEY and CDR2 is SMNVEV (reference sequence). The ends lost 5 bases at V and 5 bases at J; junction bases unmatched: 8. This CDR3 is CASSPRLAGVTGELFF. The CDR3 DNA follows: TGTGCCAGCAGTCCCAGGCTAGCGGGAGTGACCGGGGAGCTGTTTTTT.

The chain has TRBV5-1 and TRBJ1-2, with TRBD1 matching 7 bases. V trimming: 0 bases; J trimming: 8 bases; junction bases outside the gene matches: 10. The CDR3 totals 15 residues. Germline V gene lookup returns CDR1 SGHRS and CDR2 YFSETQ. CDR3 nucleotide sequence: TGCGCCAGCAGCTTGGGATCCGGGCAGGGGGAAGGCTACACCTTC. The encoded protein is CASSLGSGQGEGYTF.

The chain uses TRBV6-5 and TRBJ1-1, with 7 bases that match TRBD1. There are 13 residues in the CDR3. Trimming took 8 bases from V and 9 from J; bases not matched to a gene: 12. The germline V gene has CDR1 MNHEY and CDR2 SVGAGI. The CDR3 is CASSWRGHDKAFF. The DNA of the CDR3 is TGTGCCAGCTCTTGGAGGGGGCATGACAAAGCTTTCTTT.